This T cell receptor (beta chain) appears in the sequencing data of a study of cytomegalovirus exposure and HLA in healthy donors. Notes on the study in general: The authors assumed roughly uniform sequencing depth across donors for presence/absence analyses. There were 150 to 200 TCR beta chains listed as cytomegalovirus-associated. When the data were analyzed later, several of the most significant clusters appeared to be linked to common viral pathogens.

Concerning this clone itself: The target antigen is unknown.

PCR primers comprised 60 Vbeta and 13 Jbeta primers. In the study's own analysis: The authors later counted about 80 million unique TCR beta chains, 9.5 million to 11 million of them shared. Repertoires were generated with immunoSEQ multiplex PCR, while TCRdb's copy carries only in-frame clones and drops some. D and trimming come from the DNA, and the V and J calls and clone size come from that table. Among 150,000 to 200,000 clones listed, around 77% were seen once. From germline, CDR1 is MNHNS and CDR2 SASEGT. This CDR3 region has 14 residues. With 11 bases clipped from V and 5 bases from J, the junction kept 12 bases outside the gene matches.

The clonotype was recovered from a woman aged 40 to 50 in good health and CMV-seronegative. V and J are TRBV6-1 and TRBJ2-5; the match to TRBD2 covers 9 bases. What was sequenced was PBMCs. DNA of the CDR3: TGTGCCCTTAGTAGGGCGGGAGGGCCCGAGACCCAGTACTTC. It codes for CALSRAGGPETQYF.